This T cell receptor beta chain was retrieved from a study of blood T cells in healthy people across ages. At the level of the study: About one barcoded beta molecule was captured per two T cells (by template switching).

This clonotype was recorded once. One base away lies a much larger clone, so this may be a sequencing read error. Germline V gene sequence: CDR1 MNHNY, CDR2 SVGAGI (reference sequence). V was trimmed by 2 bases and J by 1 base, leaving 15 bases between them. The CDR3 extends over 17 amino acids. For the second PCR, which ran for roughly 7 to 11 cycles, a sample-barcoded 5' primer and a J-beta primer mix were used. Per-sample output comprised a minimum of 3 million paired-end reads containing CDR3. Using its own MiXCR run on the 5' RACE reads, TCRdb lists one record per CDR3 protein. The data show 750,000 to 1,000,000 distinct CDR3 sequences, 25% to 35% seen once. The same specimen was also included in a second study, on T cells of mothers and their children. That source reports: RNA that had been extracted went wholly into cDNA synthesis, at about 1.5 ug per 15 ul. The TCR beta CDR3 read count exceeded 8.5 million for each mother and was around 3.1 million for each child.

The gene calls are TRBV6-6 and TRBJ2-4; D ambiguous. The sequencing input was blood. This TCR was recovered from a woman between 35 and 50 years old in good health. DNA of the CDR3: TGTGCCAGCAGTTACACAGCCGAGCTCGAGGCCAAAAACATTCAGTACTTC. Its protein product is CASSYTAELEAKNIQYF.